Following are 5 T cell receptor beta chains from one sample sequenced in a study of CD8 T cells in Susac syndrome. The RNA input was roughly 0.45 to 1 ug, and it was reverse transcribed with random hexamers. TCRdb re-derived calls from the immunoSEQ multiplex PCR reads in MiXCR, one entry per CDR3 protein. The sample lists approximately 210,000 distinct CDR3 sequences, 94% seen once, with about 0.14% in the top ten. The sample taken for sequencing was CD4+ T cells from PBMCs. Every receptor here comes from a human donor with Susac syndrome.

The gene calls are TRBV29-1 and TRBJ1-1; D gene uncertain. V shed 1 base and J shed 2 bases, with 5 bases lying between them. The germline V gene encodes CDR1 SQVTM and CDR2 ANQGSEA. This CDR3 comprises 12 residues. CDR3 sequence reads: CSVEVSNTEAFF. The CDR3 coding sequence is TGCAGCGTTGAAGTTTCCAACACTGAAGCTTTCTTT.

CDR3 sequence (DNA): TGCAGCGTTGAGGCCTCTGGAAACACCATATATTTT. Translated, it gives CSVEASGNTIYF. The chain joins TRBV29-1 to TRBJ1-3, with no clear D. The CDR3 is 12 residues long. The V end was cut by 3 bases, the J end by 0 bases, with 3 bases between. The germline gives CDR1 SQVTM, CDR2 ANQGSEA. Supplemented by reference TRBV29-1 and TRBJ1-3, the full variable domain reads SAVISQKPSRDICQRGTSLTIQCQVDSQVTMMFWYRQQPGQSLTLIATANQGSEATYESGFVIDKFPISRPNLTFSTLTVSNMSPEDSSIYLCSVEASGNTIYFGEGSWLTVV.

This chain joins TRBV18 and TRBJ1-5; D unresolved. V lost 4 bases and J lost 6, with 7 bases in between. The CDR3 runs 12 residues. Germline CDR1 reads KGHSH; CDR2 reads LQKENI. CDR3 sequence (DNA): TGTGCCAGCTCACTCGATCGTCAGCCCCAGCATTTT. It codes for CASSLDRQPQHF.

The chain carries TRBV30 and TRBJ2-1; TRBD1 matches 8 bases. The V and J ends lost 2 bases and 7 bases, in that order; junction bases with no gene match: 4. The CDR3 runs 13 residues. The germline gives CDR1 GTSNPN, CDR2 SVGIG (reference sequence). Here the CDR3 DNA reads TGTGCCTGGAGTAGACAGGGGAGGAATGAGCAGTTCTTC. Translated, it gives CAWSRQGRNEQFF.

This rearrangement joins TRBV19 to TRBJ1-4, with D unresolved. V was cut by 1 base and J by 5 bases, with 11 bases left in between. Germline assignment: CDR1 LNHDA and CDR2 SQIVND (reference sequence). The CDR3 extends over 15 amino acids. CDR3 DNA sequence: TGTGCCAGTAGTATAGGGCTGTGGACCAATGAAAAACTGTTTTTT. This sequence encodes CASSIGLWTNEKLFF.